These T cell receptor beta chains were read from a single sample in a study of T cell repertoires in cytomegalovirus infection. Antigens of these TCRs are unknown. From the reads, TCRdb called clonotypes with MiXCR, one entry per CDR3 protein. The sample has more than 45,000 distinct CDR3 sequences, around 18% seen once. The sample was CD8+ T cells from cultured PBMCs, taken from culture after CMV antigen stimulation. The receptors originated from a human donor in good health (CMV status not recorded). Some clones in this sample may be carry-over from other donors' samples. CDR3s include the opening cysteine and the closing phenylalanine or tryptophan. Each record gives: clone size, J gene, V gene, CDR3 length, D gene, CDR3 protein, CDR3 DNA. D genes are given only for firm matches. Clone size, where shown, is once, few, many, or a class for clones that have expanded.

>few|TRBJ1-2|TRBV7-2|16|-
CASSLGPALGVLGYTF
TGTGCCAGCAGCTTAGGCCCGGCCTTAGGAGTTTTGGGCTACACCTTC
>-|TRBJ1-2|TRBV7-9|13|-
CASSFETRSGYTF
TGTGCCAGCAGCTTTGAGACCCGGAGCGGCTACACCTTC
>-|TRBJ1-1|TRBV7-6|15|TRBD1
CASSGLRQGDTEAFF
TGTGCCAGCAGCGGTTTAAGACAGGGGGACACTGAAGCTTTCTTT
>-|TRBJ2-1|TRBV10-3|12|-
CAISEVYNEQFF
TGTGCCATCAGTGAAGTCTACAATGAGCAGTTCTTC
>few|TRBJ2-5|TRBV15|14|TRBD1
CATSRGTGEETQYF
TGTGCCACCAGCAGAGGGACAGGGGAGGAGACCCAGTACTTC
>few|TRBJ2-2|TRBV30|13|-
CAWSRGFAGELFF
TGTGCCTGGAGTAGGGGATTCGCCGGGGAGCTGTTTTTT
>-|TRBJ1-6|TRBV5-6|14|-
CASSLGWGNSPLHF
TGTGCCAGCAGCTTGGGCTGGGGAAATTCACCCCTCCACTTT
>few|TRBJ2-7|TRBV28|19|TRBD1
CASTPPLLGQGDHPYEQYF
TGTGCCAGCACCCCACCCCTCCTAGGACAGGGCGACCATCCCTACGAGCAGTACTTC
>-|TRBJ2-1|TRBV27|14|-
CASRILGVHNEQFF
TGTGCCAGCAGGATTCTAGGTGTTCACAATGAGCAGTTCTTC
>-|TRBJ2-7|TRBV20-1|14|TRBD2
CSARAVGGSYEQYF
TGCAGTGCTAGGGCGGTGGGAGGGAGCTACGAGCAGTACTTC
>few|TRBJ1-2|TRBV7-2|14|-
CASSQDGGDYGYTF
TGTGCCAGCAGCCAGGATGGGGGTGACTATGGCTACACCTTC
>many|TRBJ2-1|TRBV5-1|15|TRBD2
CASTLRLALVDEQFF
TGCGCCAGCACCCTCCGACTAGCCCTAGTGGATGAGCAGTTCTTC
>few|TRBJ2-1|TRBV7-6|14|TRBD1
CASKGQGAYNEQFF
TGTGCCAGCAAGGGACAGGGGGCCTACAATGAGCAGTTCTTC
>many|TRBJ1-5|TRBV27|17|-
CATRGVPGPFGNQPQHF
TGTGCCACCCGAGGAGTCCCGGGTCCCTTCGGGAATCAGCCCCAGCATTTT
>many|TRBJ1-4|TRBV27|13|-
CASTDGVNEKLFF
TGTGCCAGCACAGACGGGGTTAATGAAAAACTGTTTTTT
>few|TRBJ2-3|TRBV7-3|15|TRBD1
CASSLGDREADTQYF
TGTGCCAGCAGCTTGGGGGACAGGGAGGCAGATACGCAGTATTTT
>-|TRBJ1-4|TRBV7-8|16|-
CASSLFGDNYNEKLFF
TGTGCCAGCAGCTTATTCGGGGATAACTATAATGAAAAACTGTTTTTT
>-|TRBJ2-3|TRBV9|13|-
CASSVGGRDTQYF
TGTGCCAGCAGCGTAGGAGGCCGGGATACGCAGTATTTT
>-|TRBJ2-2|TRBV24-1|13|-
CATSADYTGELFF
TGTGCCACCAGTGCAGACTACACCGGGGAGCTGTTTTTT
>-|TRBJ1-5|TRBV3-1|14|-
CASSQGVGDQPQHF
TGTGCCAGCAGCCAAGGAGTAGGGGATCAGCCCCAGCATTTT
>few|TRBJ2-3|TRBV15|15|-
CATSIWRSSTDTQYF
TGTGCCACCAGCATTTGGCGATCTAGCACAGATACGCAGTATTTT
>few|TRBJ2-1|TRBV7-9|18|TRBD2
CASSLAGWASGGPNEQFF
TGTGCCAGCAGCTTGGCCGGTTGGGCTAGCGGGGGACCCAATGAGCAGTTCTTC
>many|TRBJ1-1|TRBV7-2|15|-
CASSLLKTVNTEAFF
TGTGCCAGCAGCTTATTAAAAACGGTGAACACTGAAGCTTTCTTT
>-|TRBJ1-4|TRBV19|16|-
CASSIDRRQPNEKLFF
TGTGCCAGTAGTATAGATCGGAGACAGCCTAATGAAAAACTGTTTTTT
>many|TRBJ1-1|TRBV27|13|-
CASRVGGNTEAFF
TGTGCCAGCAGGGTCGGTGGAAACACTGAAGCTTTCTTT
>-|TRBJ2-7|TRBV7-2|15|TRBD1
CASSVRDSSRDEQYF
TGTGCCAGCAGCGTCCGGGACAGTTCTCGGGACGAGCAGTACTTC
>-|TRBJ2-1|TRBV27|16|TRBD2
CASSQTSGGPSYEQFF
TGTGCCAGCAGTCAAACTAGCGGGGGGCCAAGCTATGAGCAGTTCTTC
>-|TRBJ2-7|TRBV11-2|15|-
CASSWAGPSSYEQYF
TGTGCCAGCAGCTGGGCCGGGCCGAGCTCCTACGAGCAGTACTTC
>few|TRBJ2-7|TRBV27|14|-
CASSLEGSSYEQYF
TGTGCCAGCAGTTTAGAAGGGAGCTCCTACGAGCAGTACTTC
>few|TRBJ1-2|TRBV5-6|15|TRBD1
CASSFRDRANYGYTF
TGTGCCAGCAGCTTTAGGGACAGGGCTAACTATGGCTACACCTTC
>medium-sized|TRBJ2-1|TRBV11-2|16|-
CASSLVAGSSYNEQFF
TGTGCCAGCAGCTTAGTGGCAGGGTCCTCATACAATGAGCAGTTCTTC
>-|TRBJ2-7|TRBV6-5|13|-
CASSQQVTYEQYF
TGTGCCAGCAGTCAACAGGTTACCTACGAGCAGTACTTC
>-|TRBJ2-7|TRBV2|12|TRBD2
CASRGSFHEQYF
TGTGCCAGCCGCGGGAGTTTCCACGAGCAGTACTTC
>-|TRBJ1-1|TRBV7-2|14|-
CASSQPTGLREAFF
TGTGCCAGCAGCCAACCGACAGGCCTCCGGGAAGCTTTCTTT
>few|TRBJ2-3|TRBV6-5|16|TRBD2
CASSYSSAGVADTQYF
TGTGCCAGCAGTTACTCGTCAGCGGGAGTGGCAGATACGCAGTATTTT
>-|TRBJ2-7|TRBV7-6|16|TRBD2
CASSPMTSGSGYEQYF
TGTGCCAGCAGCCCTATGACTAGCGGGAGCGGCTACGAGCAGTACTTC
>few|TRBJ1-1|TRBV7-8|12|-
CASSFAGPEAFF
TGTGCCAGCAGCTTCGCAGGGCCTGAAGCTTTCTTT
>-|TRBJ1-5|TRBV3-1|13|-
CASSPGYNQPQHF
TGTGCCAGCAGCCCCGGGTACAATCAGCCCCAGCATTTT
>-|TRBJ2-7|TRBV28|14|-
CASSPSDGPYEQYF
TGTGCCAGCAGTCCCTCGGACGGACCCTACGAGCAGTACTTC
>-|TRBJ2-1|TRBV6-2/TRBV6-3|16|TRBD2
CASGVSAGGYYNEQFF
TGTGCCAGCGGAGTGTCAGCGGGAGGCTACTACAATGAGCAGTTCTTC
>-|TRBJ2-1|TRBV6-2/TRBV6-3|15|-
CASSRRDTSYNEQFF
TGTGCCAGCAGCCGTCGGGACACCTCGTACAATGAGCAGTTCTTC
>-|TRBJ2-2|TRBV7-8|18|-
CASSLGRQQVSMSGELFF
TGTGCCAGCAGCTTAGGTCGACAGCAAGTGTCTATGTCCGGGGAGCTGTTTTTT
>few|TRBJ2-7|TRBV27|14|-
CASSFVDSLYEQYF
TGTGCCAGCAGTTTCGTGGACAGCCTCTACGAGCAGTACTTC